The clone carrying this TCR beta chain was detected ten times or more. Its antigen is not identified. Assembly of TCR beta libraries relied on iRepertoire HTBI primers together with Arm-PCR of CDR3 regions. In the study's own analysis: The samples yielded about 63 TRBV and more than eleven TRBJ segments. Using its own MiXCR run on the multiplex PCR reads, TCRdb lists one record per CDR3 protein. TCRdb's processing, not the authors', yielded these V and J calls. The sample includes around 300,000 distinct CDR3 sequences, around a fifth of them seen just once. This sample was included in a study of regulatory T cells in long-lasting Graves disease. V lost 4 bases and J lost 3, with 12 bases in between. The germline gives CDR1 MNHGY, CDR2 SVAAGI. This CDR3 has 14 amino acids. Regarding the study as a whole: Persistent Graves' patients showed less TCR diversity than newly diagnosed ones. Favored gene segments in persistent disease were TRBV28, TRBJ1-2 and TRBJ2-5.

Time point indicated: persistent/refractory GD, antithyroid drugs over 5 years with positive TRAb. PBMC-derived RNA was used for the TCR library. An endocrinology department located in Xi'an, China, was where the patients came from. The source is a female donor with Graves disease. Source: peripheral blood mononuclear cells (PBMCs), taken when the disease was refractory, from a patient treated with antithyroid drugs. The chain combines TRBV6-9 with TRBJ1-1; a possible D gene is TRBD1 (5 bases). The CDR3 DNA is TGTGCCAGCAGTTCCCTTTTGGGGGACACTGAAGCTTTCTTT. It codes for CASSSLLGDTEAFF.